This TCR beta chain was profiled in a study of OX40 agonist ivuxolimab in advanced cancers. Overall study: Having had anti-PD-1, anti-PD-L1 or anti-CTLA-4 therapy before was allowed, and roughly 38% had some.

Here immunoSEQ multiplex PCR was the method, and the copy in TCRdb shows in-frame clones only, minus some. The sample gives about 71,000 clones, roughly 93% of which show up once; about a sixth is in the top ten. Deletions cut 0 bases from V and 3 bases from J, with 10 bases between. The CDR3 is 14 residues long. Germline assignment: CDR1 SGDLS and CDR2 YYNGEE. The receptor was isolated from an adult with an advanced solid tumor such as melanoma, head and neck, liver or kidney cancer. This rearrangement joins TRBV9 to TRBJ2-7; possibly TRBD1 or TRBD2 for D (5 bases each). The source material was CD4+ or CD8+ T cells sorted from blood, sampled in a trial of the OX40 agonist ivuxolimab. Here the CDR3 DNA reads TGTGCCAGCAGCGTAGAAGGGGACCACTACGAGCAGTACTTC. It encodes CASSVEGDHYEQYF.